This section outlines one T cell receptor beta chain sequence together with its context. Its antigen is not known. This sample was taken from a study of T cell responses to AZD1222 COVID-19 vaccine. Only in-frame clones appear in the TCRdb table, and some are missing; sequencing was by immunoSEQ multiplex PCR. This table holds some 280,000 clones, 90% to 95% found once. CDR3 size: 17 residues. Germline V CDR1 and CDR2: MNHEY, SMNVEV (reference sequence). V shed 6 bases and J 2 bases; nucleotides not matched to a gene: 16. Whole-study results and caveats: Among those given AZD1222, only six were seropositive at baseline. White British people made up most donors, females outnumbered males, and clonal diversity was possibly underestimated. Nearly half of spike-specific TCRs reportedly go after variant regions that carry no mutations. Spike-spanning, vaccine-associated CD4 TCRs were dominant at 160-218 and 743-854.

This material consisted of peripheral blood, taken 28 days after the second AZD1222 dose. The chain has TRBV27 and TRBJ2-7; 7 bases align to TRBD1. The TCR was taken from an adult who received the AZD1222 COVID-19 vaccine. The CDR3 DNA reads as TGTGCCAGCAGCCCCAGACTTTACAGGGGAGAAACCTACGAGCAGTACTTC. It codes for CASSPRLYRGETYEQYF.